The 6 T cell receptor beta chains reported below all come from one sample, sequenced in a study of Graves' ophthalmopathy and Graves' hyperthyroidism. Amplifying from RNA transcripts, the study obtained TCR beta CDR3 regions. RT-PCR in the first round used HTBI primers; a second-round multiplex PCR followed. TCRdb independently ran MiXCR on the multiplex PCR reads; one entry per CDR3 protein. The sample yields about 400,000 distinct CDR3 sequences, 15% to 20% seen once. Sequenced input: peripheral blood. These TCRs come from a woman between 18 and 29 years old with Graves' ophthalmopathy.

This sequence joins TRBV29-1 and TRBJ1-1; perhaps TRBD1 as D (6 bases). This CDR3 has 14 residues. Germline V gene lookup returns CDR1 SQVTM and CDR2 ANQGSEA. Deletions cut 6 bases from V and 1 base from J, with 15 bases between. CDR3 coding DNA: TGCAGCGTGTTTACAGGGATGGCGAACACTGAAGCTTTCTTT. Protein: CSVFTGMANTEAFF. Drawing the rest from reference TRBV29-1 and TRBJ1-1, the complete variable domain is SAVISQKPSRDICQRGTSLTIQCQVDSQVTMMFWYRQQPGQSLTLIATANQGSEATYESGFVIDKFPISRPNLTFSTLTVSNMSPEDSSIYLCSVFTGMANTEAFFGQGTRLTVV.

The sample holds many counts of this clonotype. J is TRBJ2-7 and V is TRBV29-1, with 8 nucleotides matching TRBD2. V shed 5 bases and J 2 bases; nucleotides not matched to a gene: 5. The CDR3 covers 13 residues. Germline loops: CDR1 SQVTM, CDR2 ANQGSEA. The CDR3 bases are TGCAGCGTTAGGACTAGCAGAACCTACGAGCAGTACTTC. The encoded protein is CSVRTSRTYEQYF.

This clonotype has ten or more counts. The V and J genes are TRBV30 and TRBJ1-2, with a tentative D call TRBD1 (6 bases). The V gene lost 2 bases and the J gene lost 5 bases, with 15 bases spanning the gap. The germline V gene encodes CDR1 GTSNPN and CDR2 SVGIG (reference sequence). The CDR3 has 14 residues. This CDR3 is CAWSSDSVGYGYTF. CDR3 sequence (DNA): TGTGCCTGGAGTTCGGACAGCGTAGGATATGGCTACACCTTC.

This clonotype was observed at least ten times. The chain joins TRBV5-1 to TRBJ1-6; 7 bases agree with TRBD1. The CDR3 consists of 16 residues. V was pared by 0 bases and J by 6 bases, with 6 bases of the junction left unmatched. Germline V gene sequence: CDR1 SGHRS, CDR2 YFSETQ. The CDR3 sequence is CASSLGGTAFNSPLHF. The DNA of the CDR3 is TGCGCCAGCAGCTTGGGGGGGACAGCATTTAATTCACCCCTCCACTTT.

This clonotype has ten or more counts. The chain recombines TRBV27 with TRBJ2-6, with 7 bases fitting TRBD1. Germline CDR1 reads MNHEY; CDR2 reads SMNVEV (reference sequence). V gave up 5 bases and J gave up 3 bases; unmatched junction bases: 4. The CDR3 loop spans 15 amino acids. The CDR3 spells CASSQDRVGANVLTF. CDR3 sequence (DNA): TGTGCCAGCAGTCAAGACAGGGTTGGGGCCAACGTCCTGACTTTC.

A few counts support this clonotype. The DNA for the CDR3 is TGCGCCAGCAGCCAAGACGGACAGGGAGCTGGGGCCAACGTCCTGACTTTC. The encoded protein is CASSQDGQGAGANVLTF. This chain links TRBV4-3 with TRBJ2-6; TRBD1 aligns across 8 bases. Unmatched junction bases numbered 3, after V lost 0 bases and J lost 2 bases. This CDR3 spans 17 amino acids. CDR1 and CDR2 from the germline V gene are LGHNA and YSLEER.